Following are 8 T cell receptor beta chains from one sample sequenced in a study of CD8+ T cells in alopecia areata. Reverse transcribed after extraction, RNA yielded cDNA as the sequencing template. The data were produced by immunoSEQ multiplex PCR, yet TCRdb's version contains in-frame clones alone and is incomplete. The profile shows more than 150,000 clones, under 60% of them singletons. The source material was CD8+ T cells sorted from blood, sampled at week 0. The receptors here all came from a human donor with alopecia areata.

The CDR3 bases are TGCGCCAGCCAAAAGACGGGACAGGAGAACACTGAAGCTTTCTTT. It yields the protein CASQKTGQENTEAFF. The genes are TRBV4-1 and TRBJ1-1; 8 bases map to TRBD1. Trimming removed 8 bases from V and 1 base from J; junction bases left unmatched: 9. CDR3 length: 15 residues. Germline V CDR1 and CDR2: MGHRA, YSYEKL.

V and J are TRBV27 and TRBJ2-7; D might be TRBD2 (6 bases). Germline CDR1 MNHEY, CDR2 SMNVEV (reference sequence). This CDR3 region has 14 residues. V gave up 0 bases and J gave up 4 bases, with 10 bases separating them. The CDR3 sequence is CASSLSLGRYEQYF. The CDR3 region has the DNA TGTGCCAGCAGTTTATCTTTAGGGAGGTACGAGCAGTACTTC.

This chain uses TRBV10-2 with TRBJ2-2; D unclear. V lost 3 bases, J lost 4 bases, and 0 bases lay in between. This CDR3 region has 11 residues. Germline-derived CDR1 and CDR2 are WSHSY and SAAADI. In DNA, the CDR3 is TGCGCCAGCAGTGACACCGGGGAGCTGTTTTTT. As protein: CASSDTGELFF.

This clone was picked up a small number of times. This sequence joins TRBV4-3 and TRBJ2-7, with a weak D call TRBD1 (6 bases). Per germline, CDR1 LGHNA and CDR2 YSLEER. Trimming took off 0 bases at V and 5 bases at J, with 14 bases between the two ends. The CDR3 contains 15 residues. CDR3 protein: CASSQDSGQSNEQYF. In DNA form, the CDR3 reads TGCGCCAGCAGCCAAGATTCCGGACAGAGTAACGAGCAGTACTTC.

The V and J genes are TRBV7-8 and TRBJ2-3; TRBD1 matches at 9 bases. This CDR3 has 22 amino acids. V shed 4 bases and J 0 bases; nucleotides not matched to a gene: 23. From germline, CDR1 is SGHVS and CDR2 FQNEAQ. The CDR3 loop is CASSSGTGTNSYKPSSTDTQYF. The CDR3 nucleotides are TGTGCCAGCAGCTCGGGGACAGGGACCAACTCTTATAAACCTTCTAGCACAGATACGCAGTATTTT.

The V gene is TRBV27, the J gene TRBJ1-2; 8 bases are shared with TRBD1. V shed 3 bases, J shed 4 bases, and the junction held 10 bases outside the gene matches. Germline V gives CDR1 MNHEY, CDR2 SMNVEV (reference sequence). The CDR3 loop spans 16 amino acids. CDR3 in amino acids: CASSFTGGGFSYGYTF. CDR3 nucleotides: TGTGCCAGCAGTTTCACAGGGGGAGGCTTCTCCTATGGCTACACCTTC.

The gene calls are TRBV10-1 and TRBJ2-3; D not resolved. This CDR3 has 13 residues. The V gene lost 2 bases and the J gene lost 5 bases, with 8 bases spanning the gap. CDR1 is WNHNN and CDR2 is SYGVQD in the germline V gene (reference sequence). The CDR3 spells CASSERKGDTQYF. Here the CDR3 DNA reads TGCGCCAGCAGTGAGAGGAAAGGAGATACGCAGTATTTT.

The CDR3, as DNA: TGTGCCAGCAGTTCCACGGTAGACTATGGCTACACCTTC. Protein sequence: CASSSTVDYGYTF. This chain connects TRBV6-6 to TRBJ1-2, with D uncertain. Germline V lookup: CDR1 MNHNY, CDR2 SVGAGI (reference sequence). The ends were cut back, 4 bases at V and 3 bases at J, with 9 bases in the middle. The CDR3 spans 13 residues.